The sequence of this TCR beta chain was determined in a study of T cells after yellow fever vaccination. Study-level information: It was SMART-Seq v4 Ultra Low Input that prepared the fractions with low cell numbers. Overall study findings and caveats: Weaker overall, the secondary response nonetheless peaked faster (day 5 versus 15). Sorted memory subsets on day 0 lacked detectable levels of almost all vaccine-responding clonotypes.

TCR cDNA, made by 5'RACE template switching, carried an added universal primer site and UMIs. Each CDR3 protein gets one entry after TCRdb re-called the 5' RACE reads with MiXCR. The sample records roughly 56,000 distinct CDR3 sequences, about 5% being singletons. The length of the CDR3 is 12 residues. V was cut by 6 bases and J by 1 base, with 7 bases left in between. The germline CDR1 and CDR2 sequences are SQVTM and ANQGSEA. This clonotype was observed a handful of times. This specimen consisted of PBMCs, either bulk or a sorted T-cell subset (CD4+, CD8+, memory, or dextramer-sorted; not recorded which), obtained on the day of the yellow fever booster vaccination. The TCR sequence derives from a man younger than 30 who received the YFV17D yellow fever vaccine. This chain joins TRBV29-1 and TRBJ1-5; D gene unclear. CDR3 loop: CSVGASNQPQHF. Here the CDR3 DNA reads TGCAGCGTAGGAGCCAGCAATCAGCCCCAGCATTTT. The complete variable domain, with remaining parts taken from reference TRBV29-1 and TRBJ1-5, reads SAVISQKPSRDICQRGTSLTIQCQVDSQVTMMFWYRQQPGQSLTLIATANQGSEATYESGFVIDKFPISRPNLTFSTLTVSNMSPEDSSIYLCSVGASNQPQHFGDGTRLSIL.